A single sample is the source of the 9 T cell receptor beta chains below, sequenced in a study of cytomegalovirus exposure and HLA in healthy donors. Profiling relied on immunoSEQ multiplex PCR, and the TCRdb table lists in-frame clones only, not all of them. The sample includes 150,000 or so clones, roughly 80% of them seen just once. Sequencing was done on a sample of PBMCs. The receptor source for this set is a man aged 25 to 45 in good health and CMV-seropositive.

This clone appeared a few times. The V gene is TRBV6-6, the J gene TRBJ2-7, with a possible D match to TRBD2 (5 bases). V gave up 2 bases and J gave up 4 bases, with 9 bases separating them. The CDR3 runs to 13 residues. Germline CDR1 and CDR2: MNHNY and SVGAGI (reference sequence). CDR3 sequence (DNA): TGTGCCAGCAGTTACGCGGAGGATTACGAGCAGTACTTC. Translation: CASSYAEDYEQYF.

The CDR3 DNA reads TGTGCCAGCAGCGTCCCCACTAGCGGGGGGCCCCAAGAGACCCAGTACTTC. This sequence encodes CASSVPTSGGPQETQYF. J is TRBJ2-5 and V is TRBV9, with 12 bases matching TRBD2. CDR1 SGDLS and CDR2 YYNGEE come from the germline V gene. This CDR3 contains 17 residues. Trimming took 2 bases from V and 1 from J; bases not matched to a gene: 6.

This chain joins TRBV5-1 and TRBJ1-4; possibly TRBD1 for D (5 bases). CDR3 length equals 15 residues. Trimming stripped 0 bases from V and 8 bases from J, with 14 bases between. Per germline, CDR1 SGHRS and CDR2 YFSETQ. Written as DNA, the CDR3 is TGCGCCAGCAGCTTGGCAGGGCGAAGTGACGAAAAACTGTTTTTT. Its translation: CASSLAGRSDEKLFF. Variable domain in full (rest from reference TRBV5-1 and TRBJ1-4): KAGVTQTPRYLIKTRGQQVTLSCSPISGHRSVSWYQQTPGQGLQFLFEYFSETQRNKGNFPGRFSGRQFSNSRSEMNVSTLELGDSALYLCASSLAGRSDEKLFFGSGTQLSVL.

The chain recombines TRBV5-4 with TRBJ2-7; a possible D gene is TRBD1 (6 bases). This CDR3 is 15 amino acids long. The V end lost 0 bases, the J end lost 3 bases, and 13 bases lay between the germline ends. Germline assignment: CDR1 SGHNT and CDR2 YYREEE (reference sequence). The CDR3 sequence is CASSLASGGGYEQYF. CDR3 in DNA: TGTGCCAGCAGCTTGGCCTCTGGGGGCGGCTACGAGCAGTACTTC.

CDR3 coding DNA: TGCGCCAGCAGCCAAGAGGGGACTAGCGGGGGAATCTACGAGCAGTACTTC. This encodes CASSQEGTSGGIYEQYF. This rearrangement joins TRBV4-1 to TRBJ2-7, with TRBD2 identical over 14 bases. Germline V gene lookup returns CDR1 MGHRA and CDR2 YSYEKL. This CDR3 comprises 17 residues. V lost 0 bases, J lost 3 bases, and 4 bases stayed unmatched.

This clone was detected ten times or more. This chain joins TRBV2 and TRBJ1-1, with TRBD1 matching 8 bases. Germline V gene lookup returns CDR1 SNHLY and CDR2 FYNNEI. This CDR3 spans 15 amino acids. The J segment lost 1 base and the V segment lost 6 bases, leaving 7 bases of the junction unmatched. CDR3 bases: TGTGCCAGCAGCGTCAGGGGGCGTGAGAACACTGAAGCTTTCTTT. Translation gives CASSVRGRENTEAFF.

The CDR3 region is CASSLERREKLFF. In DNA form, the CDR3 reads TGTGCCAGCAGCTTAGAGAGGAGAGAAAAACTGTTTTTT. The J gene is TRBJ1-4, the V gene TRBV11-2; no clear D gene. The V and J ends lost 0 bases and 8 bases respectively, with 7 bases between them. The length of the CDR3 is 13 residues. Germline CDR1 reads SGHAT; CDR2 reads FQNNGV.

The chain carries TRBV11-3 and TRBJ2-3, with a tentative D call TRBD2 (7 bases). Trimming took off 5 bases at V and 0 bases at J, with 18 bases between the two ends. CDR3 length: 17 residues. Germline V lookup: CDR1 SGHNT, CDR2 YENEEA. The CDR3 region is CASSPGGGRPSTDTQYF. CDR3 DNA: TGTGCCAGCAGCCCGGGGGGCGGGAGACCAAGCACAGATACGCAGTATTTT.

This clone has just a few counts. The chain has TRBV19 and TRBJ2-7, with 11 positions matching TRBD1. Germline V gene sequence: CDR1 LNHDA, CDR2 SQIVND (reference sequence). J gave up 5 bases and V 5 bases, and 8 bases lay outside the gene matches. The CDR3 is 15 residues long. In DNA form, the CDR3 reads TGTGCCAGTAGTCTCGGGACAGGGGGACCCCACGAGCAGTACTTC. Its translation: CASSLGTGGPHEQYF.